The clone carrying this T cell receptor (beta chain) was picked up a small number of times. The entry originates in a study of patients and donors after allogeneic stem cell transplantation. TCRdb analysed the RT-PCR reads with MiXCR anew, one entry per CDR3 protein. The sample lists about 74,000 distinct CDR3 sequences; less than 30% were seen once. The material sequenced was blood, either unsorted or a sorted T cell fraction (not recorded which). The TCR comes from a human donor who was either an allogeneic HSCT recipient or a stem cell or donor lymphocyte infusion donor (not recorded which). It is not recorded whose cells these are; they may come from a transplant donor.

CDR3 in amino acids: CATSAPGQPNYGYTF. DNA for the CDR3: TGTGCCACCAGTGCCCCCGGACAGCCAAACTATGGCTACACCTTC. This chain joins TRBV24-1 and TRBJ1-2; maybe TRBD1 (6 bases). Germline assignment: CDR1 KGHDR and CDR2 SFDVKD. V lost 5 bases and J 2 bases, leaving 14 bases between the germline ends. The CDR3 spans 15 residues.